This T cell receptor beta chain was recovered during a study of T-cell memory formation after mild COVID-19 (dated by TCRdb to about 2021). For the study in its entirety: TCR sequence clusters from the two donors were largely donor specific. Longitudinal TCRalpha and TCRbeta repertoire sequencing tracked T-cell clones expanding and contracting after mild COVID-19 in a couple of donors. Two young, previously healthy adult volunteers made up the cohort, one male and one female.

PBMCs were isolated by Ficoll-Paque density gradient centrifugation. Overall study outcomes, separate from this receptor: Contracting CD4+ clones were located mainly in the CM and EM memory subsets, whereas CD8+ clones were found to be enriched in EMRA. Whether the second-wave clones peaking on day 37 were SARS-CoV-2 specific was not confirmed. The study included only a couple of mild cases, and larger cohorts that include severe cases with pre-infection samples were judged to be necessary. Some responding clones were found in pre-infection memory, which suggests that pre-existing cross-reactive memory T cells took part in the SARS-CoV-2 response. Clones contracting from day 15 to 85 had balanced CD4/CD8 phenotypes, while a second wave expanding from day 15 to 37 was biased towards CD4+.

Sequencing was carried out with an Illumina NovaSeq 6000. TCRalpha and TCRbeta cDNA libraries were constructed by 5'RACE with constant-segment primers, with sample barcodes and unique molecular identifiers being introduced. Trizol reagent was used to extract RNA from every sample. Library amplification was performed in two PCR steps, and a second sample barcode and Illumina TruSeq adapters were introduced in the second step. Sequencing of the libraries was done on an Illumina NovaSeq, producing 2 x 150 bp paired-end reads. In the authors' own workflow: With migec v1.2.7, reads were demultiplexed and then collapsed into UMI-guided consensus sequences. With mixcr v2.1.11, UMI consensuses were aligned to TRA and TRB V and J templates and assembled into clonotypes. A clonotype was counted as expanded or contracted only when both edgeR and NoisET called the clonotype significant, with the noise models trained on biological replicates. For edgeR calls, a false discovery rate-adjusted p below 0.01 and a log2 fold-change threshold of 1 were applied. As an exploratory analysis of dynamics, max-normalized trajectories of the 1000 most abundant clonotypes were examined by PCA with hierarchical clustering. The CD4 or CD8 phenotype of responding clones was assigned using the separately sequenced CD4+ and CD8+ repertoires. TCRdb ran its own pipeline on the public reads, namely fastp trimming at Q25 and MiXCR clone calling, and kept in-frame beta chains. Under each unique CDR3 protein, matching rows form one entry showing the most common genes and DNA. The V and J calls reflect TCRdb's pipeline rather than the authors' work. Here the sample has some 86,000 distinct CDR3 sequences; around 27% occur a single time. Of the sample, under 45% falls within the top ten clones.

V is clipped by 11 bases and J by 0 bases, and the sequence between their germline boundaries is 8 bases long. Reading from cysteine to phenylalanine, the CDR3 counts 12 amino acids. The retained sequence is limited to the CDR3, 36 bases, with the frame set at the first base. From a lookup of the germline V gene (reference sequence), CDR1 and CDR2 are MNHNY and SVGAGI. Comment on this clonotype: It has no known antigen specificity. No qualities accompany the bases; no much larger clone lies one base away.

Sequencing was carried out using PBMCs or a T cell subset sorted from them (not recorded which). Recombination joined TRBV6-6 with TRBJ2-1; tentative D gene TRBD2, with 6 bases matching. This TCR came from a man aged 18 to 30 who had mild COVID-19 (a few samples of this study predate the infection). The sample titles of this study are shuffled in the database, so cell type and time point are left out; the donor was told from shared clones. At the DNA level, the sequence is TGTGCCGGGGGGATCTCCTACAATGAGCAGTTCTTC. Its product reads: CAGGISYNEQFF.